This T cell receptor beta chain is drawn from a study of blood T cell repertoires in COVID-19. TCRdb's copy holds only in-frame clones and misses some; the assay was immunoSEQ multiplex PCR. The data hold about 74,000 clones, with 88% observed a single time. The V and J ends lost 8 bases and 6 bases, in that order; junction bases with no gene match: 8. CDR1 is LNHDA and CDR2 is SQIVND in the germline V gene (reference sequence). The CDR3 sequence is 14 residues long. The chain has TRBV19 and TRBJ1-4; 8 bases are a match to TRBD1. Source material: peripheral blood. The origin of this receptor is an elderly woman with active or convalescent COVID-19. In nucleotides, the CDR3 is TGTGCCAGTTTCTCAGGGGGCGCGGATGAAAAACTGTTTTTT. Its translation: CASFSGGADEKLFF.